Following are 27 T cell receptor beta chains from one sample sequenced in a study of cytomegalovirus exposure and HLA in healthy donors. The primer mix had 60 Vbeta and 13 Jbeta primers. TCRdb's copy holds only in-frame clones and misses some; the assay was immunoSEQ multiplex PCR. The sample consists of 130,000 or so clones, 84% of them appearing once. Sequenced sample: PBMCs. Source of these receptors: a woman aged 18-29 years in good health and CMV-seropositive.

This chain joins TRBV12-5 and TRBJ2-3; possibly TRBD1 for D (5 bases). V gave up 7 bases and J gave up 5 bases, with 16 bases separating them. CDR1 and CDR2 (germline): LGHNT, FRNRAP. The CDR3 loop spans 14 amino acids. CDR3 DNA: TGTGCTAGTGCCTGGGGCTTAACCGGAGATACGCAGTATTTT. This encodes CASAWGLTGDTQYF.

The chain recombines TRBV5-5 with TRBJ2-7, with 10 bases matching TRBD1. The germline V gene encodes CDR1 SGHKS and CDR2 YYEKEE (reference sequence). J was trimmed by 6 bases and V by 6 bases; bases with no gene match: 3. The CDR3 is made up of 12 amino acids. CDR3 loop: CASMTGGGEQYF. The CDR3 region has the DNA TGTGCCAGCATGACAGGGGGCGGCGAGCAGTACTTC.

For the CDR3, the DNA is TGTGCCAGCAGCCAAGATTACGGTCGAACTGAAGCTTTCTTT. Protein product: CASSQDYGRTEAFF. The genes are TRBV4-2 and TRBJ1-1; D remains ambiguous. The CDR3 length is 14 residues. CDR1 and CDR2 (germline): LGHNA, YNFKEQ. V was trimmed by 0 bases and J by 5 bases, leaving 10 bases between them.

This chain uses TRBV27 with TRBJ2-3; 9 nucleotides match TRBD1. Per the germline V gene, CDR1 is MNHEY and CDR2 is SMNVEV (reference sequence). V trimming: 2 bases; J trimming: 4 bases; junction bases outside the gene matches: 1. This CDR3 has 14 amino acids. The CDR3 is CASSLRQGADTQYF. For the CDR3, the DNA is TGTGCCAGCAGTTTACGACAGGGGGCAGATACGCAGTATTTT.

The gene calls are TRBV28 and TRBJ1-1; tentative D call: TRBD1 (5 bases). Germline loops: CDR1 MDHEN, CDR2 SYDVKM. The CDR3 consists of 15 residues. Trimming stripped 3 bases from V and 1 base from J, with 12 bases between. The CDR3 DNA reads as TGTGCCAGCAGTTTTGTAGGCAGGGCGAACACTGAAGCTTTCTTT. It specifies CASSFVGRANTEAFF.

The CDR3 spells CASSLGRLGRSYEQYF. The CDR3 bases are TGTGCCAGCAGCTTAGGCAGACTAGGGCGCTCCTACGAGCAGTACTTC. The V gene is TRBV7-8, the J gene TRBJ2-7, with a weak D call TRBD2 (6 bases). V was trimmed by 1 base and J by 0 bases, leaving 13 bases between them. The CDR3 length is 16 residues. Germline CDR1 and CDR2: SGHVS and FQNEAQ. Looking up the rest from reference TRBV7-8 and TRBJ2-7 gives the full variable domain: GAGVSQSPRYKVAKRGQDVALRCDPISGHVSLFWYQQALGQGPEFLTYFQNEAQLDKSGLPSDRFFAERPEGSVSTLKIQRTQQEDSAVYLCASSLGRLGRSYEQYFGPGTRLTVT.

The chain recombines TRBV6-5 with TRBJ1-5; the match to TRBD1 covers 7 bases. V lost 6 bases to trimming and J lost 6 bases; unmatched junction nucleotides: 8. The CDR3 spans 14 residues. The germline V gene has CDR1 MNHEY and CDR2 SVGAGI. The CDR3 loop reads CASSIDRAAQPQHF. CDR3 DNA: TGTGCCAGCAGCATAGACAGGGCCGCTCAGCCCCAGCATTTT.

The chain couples TRBV6-1 to TRBJ2-7; 8 bases map to TRBD1. V shed 6 bases, J shed 1 base, and the junction held 5 bases outside the gene matches. CDR1 MNHNS and CDR2 SASEGT come from the germline V gene. This CDR3 spans 14 amino acids. CDR3 nucleotide sequence: TGTGCCAGCAGGGGACAGGTGCTTTCCTACGAGCAGTACTTC. Protein: CASRGQVLSYEQYF.

This clone was seen once. Mismatch with germline at one junction end may stem from a read error. The chain employs TRBV7-9 and TRBJ1-2; 11 positions agree with TRBD1. The CDR3 sequence is 16 residues long. Germline values: CDR1 SEHNR, CDR2 FQNEAQ (reference sequence). The CDR3 DNA is TGTTCCAGCAGCGCCAGTGGGGGACAGGGGGGGTATGGCTACACCTTC. As protein: CSSSASGGQGGYGYTF.

This chain links TRBV6-5 with TRBJ1-1, with D maybe TRBD1 (5 bases). Trimming pared 8 bases from V and 6 bases from J, leaving 10 bases between. Germline V gives CDR1 MNHEY, CDR2 SVGAGI. This CDR3 comprises 11 residues. In DNA form, the CDR3 reads TGTGCCAGCGCCGCCAGGGCTGAAGCTTTCTTT. Protein: CASAARAEAFF.

The chain links TRBV5-4 to TRBJ2-5; D possibly corresponds to TRBD2 (6 bases). Looked up from germline, CDR1 is SGHNT and CDR2 is YYREEE (reference sequence). CDR3 size: 14 residues. The V and J ends lost 7 bases and 4 bases respectively, with 17 bases between them. CDR3 protein: CASSSPGTPETQYF. The CDR3 DNA reads as TGTGCCAGCTCTTCTCCTGGGACTCCAGAGACCCAGTACTTC.

The chain is built from TRBV6-6 and TRBJ2-5; D not resolved. Trimming stripped 2 bases from V and 3 bases from J, with 10 bases between. This CDR3 region has 14 residues. The germline V gene has CDR1 MNHNY and CDR2 SVGAGI (reference sequence). The CDR3 DNA sequence: TGTGCCAGCAGTTACCAGAATCTAGAAGAGACCCAGTACTTC. Amino acids: CASSYQNLEETQYF.

This clone has only a few counts. The V gene is TRBV7-9, the J gene TRBJ2-2; weak D call: TRBD2 (5 bases). The CDR3 spans 14 residues. CDR1 and CDR2 (germline): SEHNR, FQNEAQ (reference sequence). Trimming pared 0 bases from V and 7 bases from J, leaving 9 bases between. In DNA form, the CDR3 reads TGTGCCAGCAGCTTAGCGCTAGCTAACGGGGAGCTGTTTTTT. Encoded protein: CASSLALANGELFF.

The J gene is TRBJ1-1, the V gene TRBV5-6; 7 nucleotides line up with TRBD1. CDR1 and CDR2 from the germline V gene are SGHDT and YYEEEE. V was pared by 1 base and J by 0 bases, with 0 bases of the junction left unmatched. The CDR3 spans 14 residues. The CDR3 protein is CASSLTGVNTEAFF. The CDR3 nucleotides are TGTGCCAGCAGCTTGACAGGGGTGAACACTGAAGCTTTCTTT. The full variable domain, with the rest looked up from reference TRBV5-6 and TRBJ1-1, is DAGVTQSPTHLIKTRGQQVTLRCSPKSGHDTVSWYQQALGQGPQFIFQYYEEEERQRGNFPDRFSGHQFPNYSSELNVNALLLGDSALYLCASSLTGVNTEAFFGQGTRLTVV.

The chain is built from TRBV12-5 and TRBJ2-7; D not certain. The CDR3 runs 12 residues. V shed 6 bases and J shed 2 bases, with 8 bases lying between them. Germline assignment: CDR1 LGHNT and CDR2 FRNRAP. CDR3 bases: TGTGCTAGTGGAAGACTGGCCTACGAGCAGTACTTC. It encodes CASGRLAYEQYF.

The count of this clone is one. The chain links TRBV10-3 to TRBJ1-3, with D perhaps TRBD1 (5 bases). Germline CDR1 is ENHRY and CDR2 is SYGVKD. The CDR3 sequence is 14 residues long. Trimming took off 7 bases at V and 3 bases at J, with 13 bases between the two ends. As DNA, the CDR3 is TGTGCCATCATCAACGCGGGGGATGGAAACACCATATATTTT. Protein: CAIINAGDGNTIYF.

The rearrangement uses TRBV18 and TRBJ1-2; 7 bases map to TRBD1. J gave up 3 bases and V 3 bases, and 4 bases lay outside the gene matches. CDR1 and CDR2 (germline): KGHSH, LQKENI. The length of the CDR3 is 14 residues. The CDR3 reads CASSPDRDHYGYTF. CDR3 nucleotide sequence: TGTGCCAGCTCACCTGACAGGGATCACTATGGCTACACCTTC.

The chain couples TRBV29-1 to TRBJ2-7; 11 bases agree with TRBD1. The V and J ends lost 3 bases and 2 bases, in that order; junction bases with no gene match: 3. Looked up from germline, CDR1 is SQVTM and CDR2 is ANQGSEA. This CDR3 region has 14 residues. CDR3 in amino acids: CSVEVGQGAYEQYF. As DNA, the CDR3 is TGCAGCGTTGAGGTGGGACAGGGGGCCTACGAGCAGTACTTC.

CDR3 nucleotide sequence: TGTGCCAGCAGCACGAACACCGGGGAGCTGTTTTTT. It translates to CASSTNTGELFF. The chain combines TRBV28 with TRBJ2-2, with D unresolved. This CDR3 comprises 12 residues. In germline, CDR1 is MDHEN, CDR2 SYDVKM. Trimming stripped 6 bases from V and 0 bases from J, with 2 bases between.

V gene TRBV7-2 combines with J gene TRBJ1-6; 9 bases agree with TRBD1. Germline V gene data show CDR1 as SGHTA and CDR2 as FQGNSA. This CDR3 is built from 14 residues. V shed 5 bases, J shed 10 bases, and the junction held 6 bases outside the gene matches. As DNA, the CDR3 is TGTGCCAGCAGCCGCGGACAGGGGCGATCACCCCTCCACTTT. Its translation is CASSRGQGRSPLHF.

The V and J genes are TRBV28 and TRBJ1-4; 8 bases are shared with TRBD1. Germline-derived CDR1 and CDR2 are MDHEN and SYDVKM. Trimming took 4 bases from V and 6 from J; bases not matched to a gene: 10. The CDR3 is 16 residues long. The CDR3 is CASSSPAQGADEKLFF. CDR3 nucleotides: TGTGCCAGCAGTTCCCCCGCGCAGGGGGCGGATGAAAAACTGTTTTTT.

To note about this clone: This sample includes further DNA sequences coding for the same CDR3. The V gene is TRBV12-5, the J gene TRBJ1-5; 7 bases fit TRBD1. CDR3 size: 14 residues. The germline CDR1 and CDR2 sequences are LGHNT and FRNRAP. The ends lost 6 bases at V and 5 bases at J; junction bases unmatched: 7. CDR3 residues: CASGLRQGDQPQHF. CDR3 nucleotide sequence: TGTGCTAGTGGCCTGCGACAGGGAGATCAGCCCCAGCATTTT.

V usage is TRBV2 and J usage is TRBJ2-5; 10 positions agree with TRBD1. The CDR3 sequence is 13 residues long. Germline CDR1 reads SNHLY; CDR2 reads FYNNEI. With 7 bases clipped from V and 5 bases from J, the junction kept 4 bases outside the gene matches. For the CDR3, the DNA is TGTGCCAGCACCGGACAGGGGGTGGAGACCCAGTACTTC. Translated: CASTGQGVETQYF.

The rearrangement uses TRBV27 and TRBJ1-4; possible D gene TRBD1, 5 bases. The V gene lost 7 bases and the J gene lost 3 bases, with 12 bases spanning the gap. This CDR3 has 14 amino acids. From germline, CDR1 is MNHEY and CDR2 SMNVEV (reference sequence). The CDR3 DNA reads as TGTGCCAGCAAACACGGGGGGGCTAATGAAAAACTGTTTTTT. This encodes CASKHGGANEKLFF.

V usage is TRBV10-3 and J usage is TRBJ1-6, with D perhaps TRBD1 (5 bases). With 10 bases removed from V and 10 bases from J, the gap between germline ends came to 20 bases. This CDR3 is 14 amino acids long. Germline values: CDR1 ENHRY, CDR2 SYGVKD. CDR3 sequence reads: CATLEQGGRSPLHF. CDR3 nucleotides: TGTGCCACCCTGGAGCAGGGAGGTAGATCACCCCTCCACTTT.

V gene TRBV10-2 combines with J gene TRBJ2-7; D is unresolved. The V gene lost 3 bases and the J gene lost 2 bases, with 2 bases spanning the gap. Germline CDR1 and CDR2: WSHSY and SAAADI. This CDR3 comprises 11 residues. CDR3 DNA: TGCGCCAGCAGTGACACCTACGAGCAGTACTTC. Translating it yields CASSDTYEQYF.

V gene TRBV4-1 combines with J gene TRBJ1-1; 7 bases map to TRBD1. Germline assignment: CDR1 MGHRA and CDR2 YSYEKL. J gave up 5 bases and V 2 bases, and 8 bases lay outside the gene matches. This CDR3 has 15 amino acids. CDR3 nucleotide sequence: TGCGCCAGCAGCCAACAGACAGGGACTCAGACTGAAGCTTTCTTT. Amino acids: CASSQQTGTQTEAFF.